This TCR beta chain appears in the sequencing data of a study of beta chain features in type 1 diabetes. Whole-study results and caveats: Moderately but significantly shorter TCRB CDR3s were found in Type 1 diabetes patients in all four CD4+ subsets.

Trimming at V came to 5 bases and at J to 5 bases, leaving 9 bases not matched to a gene. Germline assignment: CDR1 MNHEY and CDR2 SMNVEV (reference sequence). The CDR3 loop spans 16 amino acids. Sequenced material consisted of expressed TCRB transcripts (all of the isolated RNA was reverse transcribed). Produced via immunoSEQ multiplex PCR; TCRdb's table is partial and in-frame only. The sample consists of around 260,000 clones, 20% of them appearing once. The authors took one heparinised blood draw, averaging about 110 mL, from each donor. Turning to this clone: Its cognate antigen is unknown.

The clonotype comes from a woman between 40 and 55 years old with type 1 diabetes. Specimen: naive CD4+ T cells from blood. The chain couples TRBV27 to TRBJ1-6; 7 nucleotides align to TRBD1. Here the CDR3 reads CASSRGGGWDNSPLHF. The CDR3 region has the DNA TGTGCCAGCAGTCGCGGAGGGGGCTGGGATAATTCACCCCTCCACTTT.